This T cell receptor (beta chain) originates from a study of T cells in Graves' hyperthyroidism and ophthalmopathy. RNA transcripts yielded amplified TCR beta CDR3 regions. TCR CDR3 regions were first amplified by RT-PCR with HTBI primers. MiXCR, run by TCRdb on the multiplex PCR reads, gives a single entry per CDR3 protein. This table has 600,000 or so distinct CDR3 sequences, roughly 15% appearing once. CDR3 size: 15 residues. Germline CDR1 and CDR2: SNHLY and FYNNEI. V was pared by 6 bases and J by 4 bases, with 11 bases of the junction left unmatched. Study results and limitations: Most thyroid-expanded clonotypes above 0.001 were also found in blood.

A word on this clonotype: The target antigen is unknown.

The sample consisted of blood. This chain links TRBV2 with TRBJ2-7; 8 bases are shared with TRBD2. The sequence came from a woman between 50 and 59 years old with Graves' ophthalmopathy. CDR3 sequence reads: CASRDVAGSRYEQYF. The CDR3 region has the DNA TGTGCCAGCAGGGATGTAGCGGGATCAAGATACGAGCAGTACTTC.